Listed here is a single TCR beta chain. Its specificity is unknown. This sample is part of a study of T cells expressing NK-cell markers. Across the whole study: Sorted T-cell subsets CD3+CD56+NKG2C+, CD3+CD56+NKG2C- and CD3+CD56-NKG2C+ were TCR beta-sequenced. Study-level points and caveats: Topping the CD3+CD56-NKG2C+ fraction as well were these clonotypes, in a few donors. Uncertainty persisted over the HCMV specificity of expanded NKG2C+ T cell clones.

Libraries used 5'RACE template switching adding universal primer site and UMIs. TCRdb re-called the 5' RACE reads; one entry per CDR3 protein, DNA not given. Its listing shows over 150,000 distinct CDR3 sequences. This TCR was recovered from a man aged 18-75 years in good health. The specimen was blood T cells: a sorted CD56 or NKG2C T cell subset, CD4+ or CD8+ T cells, or bulk PBMC T cells (not recorded which).

This CDR3 reads CASSQEGRGNLGYGYTF. This chain uses TRBV14 with TRBJ1-2; the TRBD1 assignment by TCRdb is unverifiable without DNA. The CDR3 contains 17 residues. Germline lookup yields CDR1 SGHDN and CDR2 FVKESK.